Sequencing of this T cell receptor beta chain was carried out in a study of T cell responses to AZD1222 COVID-19 vaccine. Libraries were prepared by immunoSEQ multiplex PCR; TCRdb keeps only in-frame clonotypes and omits some of them. Among 130,000 to 150,000 clones, approximately 89% were seen once, and the ten largest hold under 3.5%. Germline-derived CDR1 and CDR2 are ENHRY and SYGVKD. This CDR3 has 16 residues. V shed 0 bases and J 1 base; nucleotides not matched to a gene: 3. General study results and limits: Close to half of all spike-specific TCRs reportedly target regions of the variants that are unmutated.

As concerns this clone: Its antigen is as yet unknown.

The sample in question was peripheral blood, obtained on day 0 of MenACWY control vaccination. This sequence originates from an adult in good health. The chain has TRBV10-3 and TRBJ2-3, with 8 bases matching TRBD2. CDR3 residues: CAISESLREGTDTQYF. CDR3 DNA sequence: TGTGCCATCAGTGAGTCCCTGCGGGAGGGCACAGATACGCAGTATTTT.